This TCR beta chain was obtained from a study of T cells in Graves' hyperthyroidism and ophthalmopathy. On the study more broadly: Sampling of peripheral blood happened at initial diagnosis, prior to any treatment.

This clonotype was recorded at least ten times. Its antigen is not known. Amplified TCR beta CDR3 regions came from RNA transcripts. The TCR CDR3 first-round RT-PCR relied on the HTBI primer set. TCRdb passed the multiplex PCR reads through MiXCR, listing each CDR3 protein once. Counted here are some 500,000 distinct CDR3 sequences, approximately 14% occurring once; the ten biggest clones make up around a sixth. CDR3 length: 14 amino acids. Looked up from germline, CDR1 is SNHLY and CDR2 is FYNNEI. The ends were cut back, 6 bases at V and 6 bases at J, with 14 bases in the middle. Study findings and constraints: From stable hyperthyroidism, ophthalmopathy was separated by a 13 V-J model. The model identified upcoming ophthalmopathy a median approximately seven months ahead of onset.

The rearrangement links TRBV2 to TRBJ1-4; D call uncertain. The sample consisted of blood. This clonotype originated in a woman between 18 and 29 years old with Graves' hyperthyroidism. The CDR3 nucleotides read TGTGCCAGCAGGAGGGAGGAGTGGGATGAAAAACTGTTTTTT. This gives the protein CASRREEWDEKLFF. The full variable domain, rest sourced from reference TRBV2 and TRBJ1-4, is EPEVTQTPSHQVTQMGQEVILRCVPISNHLYFYWYRQILGQKVEFLVSFYNNEISEKSEIFDDQFSVERPDGSNFTLKIRSTKLEDSAMYFCASRREEWDEKLFFGSGTQLSVL.